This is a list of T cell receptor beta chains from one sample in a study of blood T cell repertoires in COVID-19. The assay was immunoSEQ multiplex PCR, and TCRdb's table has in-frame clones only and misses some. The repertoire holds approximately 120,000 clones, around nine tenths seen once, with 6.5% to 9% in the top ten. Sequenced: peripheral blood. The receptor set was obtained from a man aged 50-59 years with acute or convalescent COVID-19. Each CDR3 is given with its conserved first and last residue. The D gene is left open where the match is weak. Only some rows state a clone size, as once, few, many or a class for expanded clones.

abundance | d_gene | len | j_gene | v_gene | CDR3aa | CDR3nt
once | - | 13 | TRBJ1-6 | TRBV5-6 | CASSLDRASPLHF | TGTGCCAGCAGCTTGGACAGGGCTTCACCCCTCCACTTT
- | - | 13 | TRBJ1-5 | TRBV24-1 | CASGVELQWPQHF | TGTGCCTCCGGAGTGGAACTTCAATGGCCCCAGCATTTT
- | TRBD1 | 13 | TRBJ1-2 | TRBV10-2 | CARGDGTGNGYTF | TGCGCCAGGGGGGACGGGACAGGGAACGGCTACACCTTC
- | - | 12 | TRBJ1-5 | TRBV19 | CASSIGNQPQHF | TGTGCCAGTAGTATCGGGAATCAGCCCCAGCATTTT
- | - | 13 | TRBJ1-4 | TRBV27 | CASSFVDDEKLFF | TGTGCCAGCAGTTTCGTAGATGATGAAAAACTGTTTTTT
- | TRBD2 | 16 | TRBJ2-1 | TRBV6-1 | CASSEEGPSGSIEQFF | TGTGCCAGCAGTGAAGAGGGACCGAGCGGGAGTATTGAGCAGTTCTTC
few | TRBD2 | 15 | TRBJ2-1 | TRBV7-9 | CASSPESGLAAEQFF | TGTGCCAGCAGCCCAGAGTCGGGACTAGCCGCTGAGCAGTTCTTC
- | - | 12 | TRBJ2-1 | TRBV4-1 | CASLPTSNEQFF | TGCGCCAGCTTGCCGACTAGCAATGAGCAGTTCTTC
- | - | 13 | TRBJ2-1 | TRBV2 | CATEAGTYNEQFF | TGTGCCACCGAGGCAGGGACCTACAATGAGCAGTTCTTC
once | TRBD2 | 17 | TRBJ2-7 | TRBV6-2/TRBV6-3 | CASSLWTPAGGPYEQYF | TGTGCCAGCAGTTTGTGGACTCCTGCGGGAGGGCCCTACGAGCAGTACTTC
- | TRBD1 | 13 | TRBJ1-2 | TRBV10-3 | CAISETQGAGYTF | TGTGCCATCAGTGAGACCCAGGGGGCGGGCTACACCTTC
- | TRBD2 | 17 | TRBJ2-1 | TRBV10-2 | CASMRGIAGAAYNEQFF | TGCGCCAGCATGAGGGGGATAGCGGGAGCTGCCTACAATGAGCAGTTCTTC
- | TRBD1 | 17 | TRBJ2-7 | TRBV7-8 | CASSFSRGQGNSYEQYF | TGTGCCAGCAGCTTTAGCAGGGGACAGGGAAACTCCTACGAGCAGTACTTC
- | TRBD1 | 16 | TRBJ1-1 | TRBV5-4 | CASSRGTGGGDTEAFF | TGTGCCAGCAGCCGCGGGACAGGGGGAGGGGACACTGAAGCTTTCTTT
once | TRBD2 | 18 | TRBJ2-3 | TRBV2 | CASSEVSVAGGSTDTQYF | TGTGCCAGCAGTGAAGTTTCGGTGGCGGGAGGGAGCACAGATACGCAGTATTTT
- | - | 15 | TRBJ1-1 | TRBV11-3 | CASSLVGSMNTEAFF | TGTGCCAGCAGCTTAGTAGGGAGCATGAACACTGAAGCTTTCTTT
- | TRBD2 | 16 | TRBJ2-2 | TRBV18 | CASSLTSATNTGELFF | TGTGCCAGCTCACTTACTAGCGCAACGAACACCGGGGAGCTGTTTTTT
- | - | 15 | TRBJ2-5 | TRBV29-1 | CSVDAPGLDWETQYF | TGCAGCGTTGACGCCCCAGGGTTGGATTGGGAGACCCAGTACTTC
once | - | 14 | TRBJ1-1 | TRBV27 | CASSLGRANTEAFF | TGTGCCAGCAGTTTGGGCAGGGCGAACACTGAAGCTTTCTTT
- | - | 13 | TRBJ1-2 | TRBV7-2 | CASSNEGGYGYTF | TGTGCCAGCAGCAACGAGGGCGGCTATGGCTACACCTTC
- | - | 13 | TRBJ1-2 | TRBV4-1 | CASSQDNAAAYTF | TGCGCCAGCAGCCAAGATAACGCGGCGGCCTACACCTTC
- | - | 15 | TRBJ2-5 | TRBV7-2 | CASSHSTQGSETQYF | TGTGCCAGCAGCCACTCGACCCAGGGTTCAGAGACCCAGTACTTC
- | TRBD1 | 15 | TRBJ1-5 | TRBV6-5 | CASSYDRVDNQPQHF | TGTGCCAGCAGTTACGACAGGGTCGACAATCAGCCCCAGCATTTT
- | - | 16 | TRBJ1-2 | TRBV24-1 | CATSDPTAETNYGYTF | TGTGCCACCAGTGACCCCACCGCAGAAACTAACTATGGCTACACCTTC
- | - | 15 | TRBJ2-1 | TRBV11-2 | CASSPEATAYNEQFF | TGTGCCAGCAGCCCTGAAGCTACTGCCTACAATGAGCAGTTCTTC
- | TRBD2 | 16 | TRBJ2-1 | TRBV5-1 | CASSPSTSGKGNEQFF | TGCGCCAGCAGCCCCTCGACTAGCGGGAAGGGCAATGAGCAGTTCTTC
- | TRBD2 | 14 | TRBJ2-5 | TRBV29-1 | CSVELAGGQETQYF | TGCAGCGTTGAACTAGCGGGGGGTCAAGAGACCCAGTACTTC
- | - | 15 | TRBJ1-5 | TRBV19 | CASTSRGYSNQPQHF | TGTGCCAGTACCAGCAGGGGTTATAGCAATCAGCCCCAGCATTTT
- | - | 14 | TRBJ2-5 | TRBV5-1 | CASSLYVSGETQYF | TGCGCCAGCAGCTTATATGTCAGCGGAGAGACCCAGTACTTC
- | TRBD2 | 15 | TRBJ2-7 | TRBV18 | CASSPRAGEVYEQYF | TGTGCCAGCTCACCACGAGCGGGAGAGGTCTACGAGCAGTACTTC
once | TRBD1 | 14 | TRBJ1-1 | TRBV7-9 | CASSPRGLNTEAFF | TGTGCCAGCAGCCCTAGGGGGCTGAACACTGAAGCTTTCTTT